The clone carrying this T cell receptor (beta chain) was observed at least ten times. Its specificity is not known. The data originate from a study of breast tumors, draining lymph nodes, adjacent tissues. Study-level points and caveats: Tumor TCR diversity was below lymph nodes but above nontumor tissue. The lymph node origin of tumor T cells was framed as consistent with a hypothesis, not demonstrated.

TCRdb reanalysed the multiplex PCR reads using MiXCR and keeps one entry per CDR3 protein. The profile shows about 60,000 distinct CDR3 sequences, less than 60% of them singletons. Looked up from germline, CDR1 is SGHDT and CDR2 is YYEEEE. The CDR3 totals 14 residues. The germline V and J ends were trimmed by 5 bases and 4 bases, with 13 bases remaining between them. The sample comprised breast tumor tissue. This chain joins TRBV5-6 and TRBJ2-1; D is ambiguous. The sequence was obtained from a female donor with breast cancer. Some clones in this sample may be carry-over from other donors' samples. This CDR3 is CASSSYTAYNEQFF. DNA of the CDR3: TGTGCCAGCAGTTCTTATACAGCATACAATGAGCAGTTCTTC.